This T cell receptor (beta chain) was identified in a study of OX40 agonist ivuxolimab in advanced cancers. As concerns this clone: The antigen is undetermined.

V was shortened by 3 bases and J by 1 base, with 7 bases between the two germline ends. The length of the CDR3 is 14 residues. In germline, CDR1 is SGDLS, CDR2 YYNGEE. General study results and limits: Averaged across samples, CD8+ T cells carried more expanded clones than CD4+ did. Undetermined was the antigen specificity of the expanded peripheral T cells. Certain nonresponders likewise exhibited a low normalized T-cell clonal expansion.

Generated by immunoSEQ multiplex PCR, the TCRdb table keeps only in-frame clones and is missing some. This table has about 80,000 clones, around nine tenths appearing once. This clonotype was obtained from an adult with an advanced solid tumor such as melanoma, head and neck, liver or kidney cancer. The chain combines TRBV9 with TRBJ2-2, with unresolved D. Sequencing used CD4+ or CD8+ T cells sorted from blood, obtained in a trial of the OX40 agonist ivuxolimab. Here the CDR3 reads CASSATVNTGELFF. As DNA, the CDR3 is TGTGCCAGCAGCGCCACAGTGAACACCGGGGAGCTGTTTTTT.